Following are 8 T cell receptor beta chains from one sample sequenced in a study of blood T cell repertoires in COVID-19. Libraries were prepared by immunoSEQ multiplex PCR; TCRdb keeps only in-frame clonotypes and omits some of them. This sample has some 160,000 clones, with about 89% found just once. Source material: peripheral blood. These receptors all come from a man in his fifties or sixties with acute or convalescent COVID-19.

Points on this clone: Other DNA sequences in this sample translate to the same CDR3. The chain combines TRBV27 with TRBJ1-1, with 8 bases lining up with TRBD1. This CDR3 comprises 13 residues. The trim removed 5 bases at V and 5 bases at J, leaving 4 bases unmatched. Germline V gene data show CDR1 as MNHEY and CDR2 as SMNVEV (reference sequence). The CDR3, as DNA: TGTGCCAGCAGTCTCGACAGGGGTACTGAAGCTTTCTTT. This translates into CASSLDRGTEAFF.

The chain links TRBV14 to TRBJ1-6; 8 positions agree with TRBD1. The CDR3 runs 15 residues. V was pared by 3 bases and J by 9 bases, with 7 bases of the junction left unmatched. The germline gives CDR1 SGHDN, CDR2 FVKESK. The CDR3 sequence: CASSQWTGISSPLHF. In DNA form, the CDR3 reads TGTGCCAGCAGCCAGTGGACAGGGATTAGTTCACCCCTCCACTTT.

J is TRBJ2-1 and V is TRBV9; tentatively, D is TRBD1 (6 bases). The CDR3 length is 16 residues. Per germline, CDR1 SGDLS and CDR2 YYNGEE. V dropped 4 bases and J dropped 8 bases, with 22 bases sitting between them. This CDR3 is CASSLTTGYPTDEQFF. Here the CDR3 DNA reads TGTGCCAGCAGCCTTACGACAGGATACCCGACGGATGAGCAGTTCTTC.

This clone showed up just a few times. V and J are TRBV2 and TRBJ1-5; D is unresolved. The CDR3 covers 13 residues. CDR1 is SNHLY and CDR2 is FYNNEI in the germline V gene. The V end lost 5 bases, the J end lost 4 bases, and 9 bases lay between the germline ends. The CDR3 is CASSYDWNQPQHF. CDR3 sequence (DNA): TGTGCCAGCAGTTATGACTGGAATCAGCCCCAGCATTTT.

V is TRBV14 and J is TRBJ1-2, with a possible D match to TRBD1 (6 bases). The CDR3 length is 12 residues. Per the germline V gene, CDR1 is SGHDN and CDR2 is FVKESK. The V end was cut by 5 bases, the J end by 4 bases, with 8 bases between. CDR3 in amino acids: CASSGQSYGYTF. CDR3 DNA sequence: TGTGCCAGCAGCGGACAGAGCTATGGCTACACCTTC.

The chain has TRBV27 and TRBJ2-1; 12 bases are a match to TRBD2. The trim removed 6 bases at V and 7 bases at J, leaving 10 bases unmatched. Germline V lookup: CDR1 MNHEY, CDR2 SMNVEV (reference sequence). CDR3 length equals 16 residues. This chain's CDR3 is CASSTGLAGSLNEQFF. The CDR3 region has the DNA TGTGCCAGCAGCACCGGACTAGCGGGGTCTTTGAATGAGCAGTTCTTC.

The rearrangement uses TRBV24-1 and TRBJ2-5; possibly TRBD2 for D (7 bases). Germline-derived CDR1 and CDR2 are KGHDR and SFDVKD. The CDR3 covers 15 residues. Trimming shortened V by 9 bases and J by 0 bases, and 16 bases separated the two germline ends. This chain's CDR3 is CATARGRGHQETQYF. DNA for the CDR3: TGTGCCACCGCCAGAGGGCGGGGGCACCAAGAGACCCAGTACTTC.

This rearrangement joins TRBV6-5 to TRBJ1-2, with 8 bases that match TRBD1. Germline CDR1 MNHEY, CDR2 SVGAGI. The CDR3 totals 15 residues. The J segment lost 3 bases and the V segment lost 2 bases, leaving 5 bases of the junction unmatched. DNA for the CDR3: TGTGCCAGCAGTTACCGGGACAGGCCGTACTATGGCTACACCTTC. It yields the protein CASSYRDRPYYGYTF.